This T cell receptor (beta chain) was sequenced for a study of glioma-infiltrating T cells after dendritic cell vaccination. This clone was seen only a few times. The CDR3 totals 14 residues. V gave up 5 bases and J gave up 3 bases, with 11 bases separating them. Germline CDR1 is WSHSY and CDR2 is SAAADI. The sample's time point: after dendritic cell vaccination, including at tumor progression/relapse. Assay: immunoSEQ multiplex PCR; the TCRdb copy retains only in-frame clones and omits some. The table has 65,000 or so clones, about 89% seen once. This TCR came from a human donor with glioblastoma. Sample: blood, taken after dendritic cell vaccination. The gene calls are TRBV10-2 and TRBJ1-5, with D tentatively TRBD1 (5 bases). The chain's CDR3 is CASSLQVNNQPQHF. CDR3 in DNA: TGCGCCAGCAGTCTACAGGTGAACAATCAGCCCCAGCATTTT.